These 29 T cell receptor beta chains originate from one sample sequenced in a study of CD8 T cells in ankylosing spondylitis. TCRdb ran MiXCR on the 5' RACE reads and lists one entry per CDR3 protein. Of some 290,000 distinct CDR3 sequences in the sample, about 19% are singletons; the top ten hold about 8%. Sequenced input: blood, either unsorted or a sorted T cell fraction (not recorded which). These receptors came from a male donor with ankylosing spondylitis or in good health (not recorded which).

This clonotype turned up a few times. J is TRBJ1-2 and V is TRBV15, with D unclear. V was trimmed by 4 bases and J by 8 bases, leaving 8 bases between them. Germline lookup yields CDR1 LNHNV and CDR2 YYDKDF (reference sequence). The CDR3 is 11 amino acids. CDR3: CATSNGGGYTF. In DNA, the CDR3 is TGTGCCACCAGCAATGGAGGGGGCTACACCTTC. Combining the CDR3 with reference TRBV15 and TRBJ1-2 gives the whole variable domain DAMVIQNPRYQVTQFGKPVTLSCSQTLNHNVMYWYQQKSSQAPKLLFHYYDKDFNNEADTPDNFQSRRPNTSFCFLDIRSPGLGDTAMYLCATSNGGGYTFGSGTRLTVV.

The table lists this clonotype with a few counts. The rearrangement joins TRBV7-8 to TRBJ1-5; tentative D call: TRBD1 (5 bases). The CDR3 runs 14 residues. The ends were cut back, 4 bases at V and 4 bases at J, with 11 bases in the middle. Germline CDR1 SGHVS, CDR2 FQNEAQ. CDR3: CASSSLTDNQPQHF. The CDR3 nucleotides are TGTGCCAGCAGCTCGCTGACAGATAATCAGCCCCAGCATTTT.

The chain recombines TRBV29-1 with TRBJ1-2; 10 bases are a match to TRBD1. CDR3 length equals 14 residues. Trimming removed 8 bases from V and 4 bases from J; junction bases left unmatched: 10. The germline V gene has CDR1 SQVTM and CDR2 ANQGSEA. The CDR3 DNA follows: TGCAGCACCTTGGGACAGGGGAAGGGCTATGGCTACACCTTC. This encodes CSTLGQGKGYGYTF.

The V gene is TRBV5-5, the J gene TRBJ1-4, with D possibly being TRBD1 (5 bases). The germline V gene encodes CDR1 SGHKS and CDR2 YYEKEE (reference sequence). With 4 bases removed from V and 4 bases from J, the gap between germline ends came to 14 bases. The CDR3 has 15 amino acids. This chain's CDR3 is CASSAGGYLNEKLFF. DNA of the CDR3: TGTGCCAGCAGCGCCGGGGGGTATCTTAATGAAAAACTGTTTTTT.

The V and J genes are TRBV27 and TRBJ2-2; D perhaps matches TRBD1 (6 bases). Looked up from germline, CDR1 is MNHEY and CDR2 is SMNVEV (reference sequence). V was cut by 6 bases and J by 1 base, with 9 bases left in between. The CDR3 covers 14 residues. CDR3 region: CASSRGRNTGELFF. DNA of the CDR3: TGTGCCAGCAGCAGGGGCCGGAACACCGGGGAGCTGTTTTTT.

This clonotype was found a few times. The gene calls are TRBV24-1 and TRBJ2-5, with 9 bases identical to TRBD1. The CDR3 length is 16 residues. Germline V gene lookup returns CDR1 KGHDR and CDR2 SFDVKD. The V segment lost 4 bases and the J segment 4 bases; nucleotides outside the gene matches: 9. CDR3 sequence reads: CATSEGTGKYGETQYF. DNA for the CDR3: TGTGCCACCAGTGAAGGGACAGGGAAATATGGAGAGACCCAGTACTTC.

This clonotype was detected ten times or more. The chain has TRBV7-2 and TRBJ2-2; the D is unclear. The germline V gene has CDR1 SGHTA and CDR2 FQGNSA. The CDR3 is 13 amino acids. Deletions cut 5 bases from V and 4 bases from J, with 8 bases between. The CDR3, as DNA: TGTGCCAGCAGCCCCGAGAGCACCGGGGAGCTGTTTTTT. Translation gives CASSPESTGELFF. The variable domain in full, with the rest retrieved from reference TRBV7-2 and TRBJ2-2, is GAGVSQSPSNKVTEKGKDVELRCDPISGHTALYWYRQSLGQGLEFLIYFQGNSAPDKSGLPSDRFSAERTGGSVSTLTIQRTQQEDSAVYLCASSPESTGELFFGEGSRLTVL.

This clonotype has just a few counts. The genes are TRBV27 and TRBJ1-6; TRBD1 is a possible D gene (5 bases). The CDR3 consists of 14 residues. Trimming left V 1 base short and J 8 bases short, with 9 bases between. Per germline, CDR1 MNHEY and CDR2 SMNVEV (reference sequence). The CDR3 DNA is TGTGCCAGCAGTTTATGGGGGAACGATTCACCCCTCCACTTT. This codes for CASSLWGNDSPLHF.

The V call is TRBV14, the J call TRBJ2-2; D remains unclear. Per the germline V gene, CDR1 is SGHDN and CDR2 is FVKESK. V lost 0 bases and J lost 4, with 12 bases in between. There are 16 residues in the CDR3. Here the CDR3 reads CASSQDGHRSTGELFF. CDR3 DNA: TGTGCCAGCAGCCAAGATGGGCACAGAAGCACCGGGGAGCTGTTTTTT.

This clonotype was observed a few times. J is TRBJ2-3 and V is TRBV5-1, with TRBD1 identical over 9 bases. The CDR3 is made up of 16 amino acids. The V segment lost 5 bases and the J segment 4 bases; nucleotides outside the gene matches: 11. Germline V CDR1 and CDR2: SGHRS, YFSETQ. CDR3 sequence: CASRVPRDRAPDTQYF. CDR3 coding DNA: TGCGCCAGCAGGGTTCCTCGGGACAGGGCCCCAGATACGCAGTATTTT.

This clonotype was counted between two and nine times. The chain is built from TRBV7-2 and TRBJ2-1, with unresolved D. The V gene lost 5 bases and the J gene lost 0 bases, with 14 bases spanning the gap. The CDR3 spans 16 residues. From germline, CDR1 is SGHTA and CDR2 FQGNSA. The CDR3 nucleotides are TGTGCCAGCAGCCCTAGACCCCTGAGCTCCTACAATGAGCAGTTCTTC. Protein sequence: CASSPRPLSSYNEQFF.

The sample holds many counts of this clonotype. The chain recombines TRBV20-1 with TRBJ2-5, with 9 bases aligning to TRBD1. Germline CDR1 reads DFQATT; CDR2 reads SNEGSKA (reference sequence). This CDR3 comprises 15 residues. Trimming took 4 bases from V and 2 from J; bases not matched to a gene: 8. The CDR3 reads CSANRGPASQETQYF. CDR3 bases: TGCAGTGCTAACAGGGGGCCAGCATCGCAAGAGACCCAGTACTTC.

The chain is built from TRBV5-1 and TRBJ2-3, with TRBD1 matching 7 bases. CDR1 SGHRS and CDR2 YFSETQ come from the germline V gene. The CDR3 has 15 amino acids. J gave up 1 base and V 0 bases, and 2 bases lay outside the gene matches. The chain's CDR3 is CASSLAGTGTDTQYF. The CDR3 nucleotides are TGCGCCAGCAGCTTGGCCGGGACAGGCACAGATACGCAGTATTTT.

This chain joins TRBV12-3 or TRBV12-4 and TRBJ1-3; D is unclear. There are 14 residues in the CDR3. V lost 7 bases, J lost 0 bases, and 10 bases lay in between. The CDR3 protein is CASTRKSSGNTIYF. CDR3 DNA: TGTGCCAGCACTCGGAAGAGCTCTGGAAACACCATATATTTT.

This chain joins TRBV3-1 and TRBJ2-3; D gene ambiguous. V shed 0 bases and J shed 5 bases, with 12 bases lying between them. This CDR3 has 15 amino acids. CDR1 is LGHDT, CDR2 YNNKEL, per germline (reference sequence). DNA of the CDR3: TGTGCCAGCAGCCAAGAAATGGGTTTGCGAGATACGCAGTATTTT. Residues: CASSQEMGLRDTQYF.

This clonotype has just a few counts. The chain combines TRBV25-1 with TRBJ1-4; D not resolved. The V gene lost 7 bases and the J gene lost 4 bases, with 10 bases spanning the gap. The CDR3 extends over 13 amino acids. CDR1 MGHDK and CDR2 SYGVNS come from the germline V gene. The CDR3 here is CASTEWGNEKLFF. DNA of the CDR3: TGTGCCAGCACCGAGTGGGGTAATGAAAAACTGTTTTTT. Combining the CDR3 with reference TRBV25-1 and TRBJ1-4 gives the whole variable domain EADIYQTPRYLVIGTGKKITLECSQTMGHDKMYWYQQDPGMELHLIHYSYGVNSTEKGDLSSESTVSRIRTEHFPLTLESARPSHTSQYLCASTEWGNEKLFFGSGTQLSVL.

J is TRBJ1-1 and V is TRBV12-3 or TRBV12-4; a possible D gene is TRBD1 (5 bases). The CDR3 runs to 12 residues. V gave up 5 bases and J gave up 10 bases, with 14 bases separating them. CDR3 sequence: CASSMGPRGAFF. In nucleotides, the CDR3 is TGTGCCAGCAGTATGGGGCCACGTGGAGCTTTCTTT.

The rearrangement links TRBV10-3 to TRBJ2-5; weak D call: TRBD2 (5 bases). CDR3 size: 16 residues. CDR1 ENHRY and CDR2 SYGVKD come from the germline V gene. V was cut by 0 bases and J by 2 bases, with 13 bases left in between. CDR3 loop: CAISESGPSGQETQYF. In DNA form, the CDR3 reads TGTGCCATCAGTGAGTCCGGGCCCTCGGGGCAAGAGACCCAGTACTTC.

This clonotype occurred many times. This chain connects TRBV5-1 to TRBJ2-3; maybe TRBD1 (5 bases). This CDR3 is 14 amino acids long. Germline CDR1 SGHRS, CDR2 YFSETQ. V dropped 0 bases and J dropped 2 bases, with 7 bases sitting between them. CDR3 sequence: CASSLGQTTDTQYF. For the CDR3, the DNA is TGCGCCAGCAGCTTGGGACAGACCACAGATACGCAGTATTTT.

This clonotype was counted between two and nine times. The rearrangement links TRBV3-1 to TRBJ2-4; weak D call: TRBD2 (5 bases). V dropped 2 bases and J dropped 4 bases, with 9 bases sitting between them. The CDR3 sequence is 14 residues long. CDR1 LGHDT and CDR2 YNNKEL come from the germline V gene (reference sequence). The CDR3 is CASSQSRGKNIQYF. The CDR3 DNA sequence: TGTGCCAGCAGCCAAAGTCGGGGTAAAAACATTCAGTACTTC.

V usage is TRBV19 and J usage is TRBJ2-3; D unresolved. CDR3 size: 13 residues. Looked up from germline, CDR1 is LNHDA and CDR2 is SQIVND (reference sequence). Trimming took 7 bases from V and 2 from J, leaving 10 bases between them. This CDR3 reads CASNRFLTDTQYF. The DNA for the CDR3 is TGTGCCAGTAATCGGTTCCTCACAGATACGCAGTATTTT.

In its sample, this clonotype was seen many times. The chain recombines TRBV5-1 with TRBJ2-5; 14 bases align to TRBD2. The CDR3 totals 18 residues. CDR1 is SGHRS and CDR2 is YFSETQ in the germline V gene. The ends lost 4 bases at V and 4 bases at J; junction bases unmatched: 12. CDR3 amino acids: CASSGGTSGSMVPETQYF. The DNA for the CDR3 is TGCGCCAGCAGCGGCGGGACTAGCGGGAGCATGGTACCAGAGACCCAGTACTTC.

The chain has TRBV20-1 and TRBJ2-3; 9 nucleotides match TRBD2. CDR1 is DFQATT and CDR2 is SNEGSKA in the germline V gene (reference sequence). The CDR3 has 13 residues. Trimming at V came to 8 bases and at J to 2 bases, leaving 5 bases not matched to a gene. CDR3 region: CSLAGLNTDTQYF. The CDR3 nucleotides read TGCAGTCTAGCGGGACTTAACACAGATACGCAGTATTTT.

The chain couples TRBV6-1 to TRBJ1-5; 12 nucleotides agree with TRBD1. The germline gives CDR1 MNHNS, CDR2 SASEGT. The trim removed 1 base at V and 6 bases at J, leaving 4 bases unmatched. The CDR3 consists of 16 residues. In DNA, the CDR3 is TGTGCCAGCAGTGAAGGGGCGGGACAGGGGGCTCAGCCCCAGCATTTT. This translates into CASSEGAGQGAQPQHF.

The chain joins TRBV5-1 to TRBJ2-3; D is unclear. The CDR3 extends over 15 amino acids. V lost 0 bases to trimming and J lost 6 bases, with 14 bases between them. Germline V gives CDR1 SGHRS, CDR2 YFSETQ. The CDR3 region has the DNA TGCGCCAGCAGCTTGGCTGTGATGGATGGGGATACGCAGTATTTT. Amino acids: CASSLAVMDGDTQYF.

The V and J genes are TRBV20-1 and TRBJ2-5, with D possibly being TRBD2 (6 bases). The V gene's germline CDR1 is DFQATT and CDR2 SNEGSKA (reference sequence). The CDR3 has 15 amino acids. Between the trimmed V and J ends, which lost 1 base and 6 bases, there was a span of 18 bases. The CDR3 DNA sequence: TGCAGTGCTAGAGCCCCGTTTTTAGGGAGGCAGACCCAGTACTTC. Protein product: CSARAPFLGRQTQYF.

The genes are TRBV12-3 or TRBV12-4 and TRBJ2-2; TRBD2 agrees at 8 bases. V shed 8 bases and J 5 bases; nucleotides not matched to a gene: 1. The CDR3 runs 12 residues. CDR3 amino acids: CASERGTGELFF. In DNA form, the CDR3 reads TGTGCCAGCGAGCGGGGGACCGGGGAGCTGTTTTTT.

This clonotype came up a few times. The J gene is TRBJ1-1, the V gene TRBV4-1; D gene unclear. The CDR3 runs to 16 residues. V was trimmed by 0 bases and J by 4 bases, leaving 15 bases between them. Germline CDR1 reads MGHRA; CDR2 reads YSYEKL. The chain's CDR3 is CASSQDPQRSGTEAFF. CDR3 bases: TGCGCCAGCAGCCAAGACCCCCAGAGATCGGGCACTGAAGCTTTCTTT.

V usage is TRBV12-3 or TRBV12-4 and J usage is TRBJ2-2; D is possibly TRBD1 (6 bases). The CDR3 contains 14 residues. V dropped 8 bases and J dropped 6 bases, with 16 bases sitting between them. CDR3 sequence (DNA): TGTGCCAGCCGGGACATTCGAACCGCCGGGGAGCTGTTTTTT. Translated, it gives CASRDIRTAGELFF.